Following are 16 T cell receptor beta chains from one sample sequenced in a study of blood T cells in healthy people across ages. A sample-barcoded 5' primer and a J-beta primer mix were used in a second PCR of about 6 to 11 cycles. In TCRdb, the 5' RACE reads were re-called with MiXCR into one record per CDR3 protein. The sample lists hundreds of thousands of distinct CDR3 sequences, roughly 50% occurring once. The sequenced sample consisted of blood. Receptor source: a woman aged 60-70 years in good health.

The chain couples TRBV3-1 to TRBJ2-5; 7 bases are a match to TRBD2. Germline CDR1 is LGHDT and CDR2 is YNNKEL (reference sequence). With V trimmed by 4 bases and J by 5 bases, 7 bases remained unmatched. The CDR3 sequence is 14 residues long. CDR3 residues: CASSPGTKRETQYF. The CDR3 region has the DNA TGTGCCAGCAGCCCCGGGACTAAGCGTGAGACCCAGTACTTC.

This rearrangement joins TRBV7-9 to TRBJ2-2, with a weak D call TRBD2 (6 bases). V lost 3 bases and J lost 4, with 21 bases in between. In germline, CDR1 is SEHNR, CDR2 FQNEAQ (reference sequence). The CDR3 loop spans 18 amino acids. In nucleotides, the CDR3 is TGTGCCAGCAGCTTCTCACGCTTGGGGGGAGTCGGCACCGGGGAGCTGTTTTTT. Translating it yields CASSFSRLGGVGTGELFF.

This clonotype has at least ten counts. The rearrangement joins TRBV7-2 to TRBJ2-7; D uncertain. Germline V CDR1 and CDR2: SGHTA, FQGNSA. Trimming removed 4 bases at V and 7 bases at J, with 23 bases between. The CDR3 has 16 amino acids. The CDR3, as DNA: TGTGCCAGCAGCTCAAGGGTGGTGACCAATGCGAGGGAGCAGTACTTC. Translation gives CASSSRVVTNAREQYF. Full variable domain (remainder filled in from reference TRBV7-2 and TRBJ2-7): GAGVSQSPSNKVTEKGKDVELRCDPISGHTALYWYRQSLGQGLEFLIYFQGNSAPDKSGLPSDRFSAERTGGSVSTLTIQRTQQEDSAVYLCASSSRVVTNAREQYFGPGTRLTVT.

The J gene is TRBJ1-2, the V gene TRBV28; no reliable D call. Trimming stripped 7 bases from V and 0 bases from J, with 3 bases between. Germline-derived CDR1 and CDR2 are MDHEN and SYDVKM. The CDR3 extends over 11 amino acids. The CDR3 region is CASISNYGYTF. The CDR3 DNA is TGTGCCAGCATATCTAACTATGGCTACACCTTC.

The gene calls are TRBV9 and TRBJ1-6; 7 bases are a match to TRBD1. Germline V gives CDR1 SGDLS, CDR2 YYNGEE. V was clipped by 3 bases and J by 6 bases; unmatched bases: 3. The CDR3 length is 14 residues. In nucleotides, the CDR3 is TGTGCCAGCAGCGGACAGGGCAGTAATTCACCCCTCCACTTT. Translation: CASSGQGSNSPLHF.

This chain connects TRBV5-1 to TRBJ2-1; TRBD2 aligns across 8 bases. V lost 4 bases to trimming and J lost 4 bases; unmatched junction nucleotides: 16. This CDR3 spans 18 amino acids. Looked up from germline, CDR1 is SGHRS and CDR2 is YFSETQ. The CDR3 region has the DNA TGCGCCAGCAGCCCGGGGGGTAGCGGGACCGTTATTTACAATGAGCAGTTCTTC. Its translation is CASSPGGSGTVIYNEQFF.

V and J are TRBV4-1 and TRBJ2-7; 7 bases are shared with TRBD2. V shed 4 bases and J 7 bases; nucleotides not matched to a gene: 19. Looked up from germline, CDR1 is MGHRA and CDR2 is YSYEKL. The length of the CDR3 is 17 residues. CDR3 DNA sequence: TGCGCCAGCAGCCCCCAGGGCGCAGCGGGATTGTCCTGGGAGCAGTACTTC. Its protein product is CASSPQGAAGLSWEQYF.

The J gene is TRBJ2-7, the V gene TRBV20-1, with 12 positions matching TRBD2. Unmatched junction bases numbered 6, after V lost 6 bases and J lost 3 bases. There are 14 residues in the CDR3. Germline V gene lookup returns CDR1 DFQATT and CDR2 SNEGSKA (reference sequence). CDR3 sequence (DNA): TGCAGTGCCAAGACTAGCGGGGGCAACTACGAGCAGTACTTC. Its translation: CSAKTSGGNYEQYF.

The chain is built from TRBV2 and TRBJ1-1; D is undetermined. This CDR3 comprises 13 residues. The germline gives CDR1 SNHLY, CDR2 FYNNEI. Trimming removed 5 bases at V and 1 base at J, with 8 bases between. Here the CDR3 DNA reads TGTGCCAGCAGTAACCGGGAGAACACTGAAGCTTTCTTT. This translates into CASSNRENTEAFF. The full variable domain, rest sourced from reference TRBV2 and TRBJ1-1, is EPEVTQTPSHQVTQMGQEVILRCVPISNHLYFYWYRQILGQKVEFLVSFYNNEISEKSEIFDDQFSVERPDGSNFTLKIRSTKLEDSAMYFCASSNRENTEAFFGQGTRLTVV.

The CDR3 nucleotides read TGTGCCAGCAGCCCATGGGGGACAGGTTGGTTTATAACTGAAGCTTTCTTT. It yields the protein CASSPWGTGWFITEAFF. The V gene is TRBV7-2, the J gene TRBJ1-1, with TRBD1 matching over 8 bases. The CDR3 has 17 residues. The junction had 16 bases not matched to a gene; V was cut back by 5 bases and J by 5 bases. Germline loops: CDR1 SGHTA, CDR2 FQGNSA.

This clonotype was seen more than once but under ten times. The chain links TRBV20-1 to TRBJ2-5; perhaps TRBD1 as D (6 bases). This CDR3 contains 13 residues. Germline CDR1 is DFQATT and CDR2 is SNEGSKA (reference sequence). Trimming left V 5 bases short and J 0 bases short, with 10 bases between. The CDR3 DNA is TGCAGTGCTTTTTACAGGGACCAAGAGACCCAGTACTTC. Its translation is CSAFYRDQETQYF.

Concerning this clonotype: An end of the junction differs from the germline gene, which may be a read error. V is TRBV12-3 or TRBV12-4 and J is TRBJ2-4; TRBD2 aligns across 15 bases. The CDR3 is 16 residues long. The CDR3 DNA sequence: TGTGCCGGCAGCGGGACTAGCGGGAGGGCCAAAAACATTCAGTACTTC. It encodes CAGSGTSGRAKNIQYF.

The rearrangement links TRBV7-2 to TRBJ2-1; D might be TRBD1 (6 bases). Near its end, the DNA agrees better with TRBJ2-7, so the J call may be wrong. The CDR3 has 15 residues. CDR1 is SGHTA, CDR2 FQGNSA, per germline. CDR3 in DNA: TGTGCCAGCAGCTTAATGCAGGGGTCCTACAATGAGCAGTACTTC. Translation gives CASSLMQGSYNEQYF.

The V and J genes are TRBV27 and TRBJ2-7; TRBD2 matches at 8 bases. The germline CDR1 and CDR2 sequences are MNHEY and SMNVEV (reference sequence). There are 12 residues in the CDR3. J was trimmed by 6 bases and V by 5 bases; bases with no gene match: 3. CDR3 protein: CASSPLAGEQYF. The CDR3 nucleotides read TGTGCCAGCAGTCCCCTAGCGGGCGAGCAGTACTTC.

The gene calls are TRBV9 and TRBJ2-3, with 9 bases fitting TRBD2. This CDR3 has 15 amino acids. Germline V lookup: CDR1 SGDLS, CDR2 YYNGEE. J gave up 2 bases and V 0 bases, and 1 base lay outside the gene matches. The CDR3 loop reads CASSVASGITDTQYF. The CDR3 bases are TGTGCCAGCAGCGTAGCTAGCGGGATCACAGATACGCAGTATTTT.

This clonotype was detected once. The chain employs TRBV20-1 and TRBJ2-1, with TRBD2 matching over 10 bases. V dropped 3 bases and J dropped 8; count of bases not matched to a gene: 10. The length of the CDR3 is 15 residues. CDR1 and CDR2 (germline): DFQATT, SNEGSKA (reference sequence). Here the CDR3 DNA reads TGCAGTGCTAGGGGACTAGCGCAGAGTGAGGATGAGCAGTTCTTC. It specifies CSARGLAQSEDEQFF.